What follows describes a single T cell receptor beta chain. The antigen is undetermined. Treatment: 15 to 20 received Ad26.COV2.S at low or high dose, single or two shots; about 5 received placebo; per-sample allocation not given. Collection of the samples took place on day 63 after the first injection of vaccine or placebo. Sequencing used immunoSEQ multiplex PCR; TCRdb keeps in-frame clones, though not all of them. Of approximately 400,000 clones listed, roughly four fifths are singletons. The source of the sample is a study of Ad26.COV2.S vaccination and SARS-CoV-2 variants. Across the whole study: Enrolled in COV1001, the donor was in the Ad26.COV2.S trial arm, which received the vaccine. Study-level points and caveats: Total T cell responses may have been underestimated by the TCR breadth and depth analyses. Vaccinees showed greater spike-specific TCR breadth than placebo recipients.

Germline assignment: CDR1 SGHDN and CDR2 FVKESK. Trimming cost V 3 bases and J 3 bases, with 14 bases left between them. The CDR3 totals 15 residues. The origin of this receptor is a person aged 18-65 years who received the Ad26.COV2.S COVID-19 vaccine or a placebo. Here the sequenced sample was peripheral blood, taken in a trial of Ad26.COV2.S vaccine versus placebo. The chain is built from TRBV14 and TRBJ1-2; no clear D gene. The CDR3 region is CASSHPPPGYYGYTF. The CDR3 bases are TGTGCCAGCAGCCATCCACCCCCGGGATACTATGGCTACACCTTC. Complete variable domain (other parts from reference TRBV14 and TRBJ1-2): EAGVTQFPSHSVIEKGQTVTLRCDPISGHDNLYWYRRVMGKEIKFLLHFVKESKQDESGMPNNRFLAERTGGTYSTLKVQPAELEDSGVYFCASSHPPPGYYGYTFGSGTRLTVV.